This entry concerns a single T cell receptor beta chain. Repertoires were generated with immunoSEQ multiplex PCR, while TCRdb's copy carries only in-frame clones and drops some. The data contain more than 90,000 clones, approximately 94% of them singletons. Per the germline V gene, CDR1 is MGHRA and CDR2 is YSYEKL. V lost 3 bases to trimming and J lost 0 bases; unmatched junction nucleotides: 6. This CDR3 has 17 amino acids. The sample originates from a study of technical replicates of blood from several donors. Sequenced: T cells isolated from PBMCs. This receptor was obtained from a human donor in good health. The chain combines TRBV4-1 with TRBJ1-5; 9 bases line up with TRBD1. The CDR3: CASSHGTGRFSNQPQHF. For the CDR3, the DNA is TGCGCCAGCAGCCACGGGACAGGGAGGTTTAGCAATCAGCCCCAGCATTTT.